The subject of this entry is one TCR beta chain. The sample has other DNA sequences that encode this CDR3 too. The V segment lost 4 bases and the J segment 7 bases; nucleotides outside the gene matches: 2. CDR1 is SNHLY, CDR2 FYNNEI, per germline. The CDR3 has 15 amino acids. The data are from a study of blood T cell repertoires in COVID-19. Assay: immunoSEQ multiplex PCR; the TCRdb copy retains only in-frame clones and omits some. The sample lists roughly 190,000 clones, roughly 84% occurring once. The J gene is TRBJ2-1, the V gene TRBV2, with 15 bases aligning to TRBD2. This TCR derives from a human donor with acute or convalescent COVID-19. The donor label of this sample is uncertain. Sequencing was done on a sample of peripheral blood. CDR3: CASSAGTSGRNEQFF. CDR3 coding DNA: TGTGCCAGCAGTGCTGGGACTAGCGGGAGGAATGAGCAGTTCTTC.